The entry that follows covers one TCR beta chain sequence. Authors' data handling: Counts of nucleated cells, estimated from reference gene primer amplification, were obtained. Clones were sequenced by immunoSEQ multiplex PCR, and TCRdb holds only the in-frame ones, with some missing. D and trimming come from the DNA, and the V and J calls and clone size come from that table. Of about 180,000 clones listed, 78% are singletons. The data derive from a study of blood T cell repertoires in COVID-19. Trimming pared 4 bases from V and 8 bases from J, leaving 14 bases between. Germline lookup yields CDR1 SQVTM and CDR2 ANQGSEA. The CDR3 has 12 amino acids.

The sequence came from a woman between 50 and 59 years old who had recovered from COVID-19. This sequence joins TRBV29-1 and TRBJ1-2; weak D call: TRBD1 (5 bases). The sequencing sample was made of PBMCs or T cells enriched from blood (not recorded which). CDR3 sequence: CSVVETVYGYTF. CDR3 coding DNA: TGCAGCGTTGTTGAGACAGTATACGGCTACACCTTC.